A selection of T cell receptor beta chains follows, all from one sample in a study of CXCR3-negative and CXCR3-positive naive CD8 T cells. Following a re-call of the 5' RACE reads, TCRdb has one entry per CDR3 protein and lacks DNA. Its table records some 47,000 distinct CDR3 sequences. The sequencing sample was made of naive CXCR3+ CD8+ T cells from blood. Receptors originate from a human donor in good health. Some clones in this sample may be carry-over from other donors' samples. Each CDR3 is given with its conserved first and last residue. Fields, in order: J gene, V gene, CDR3 protein.

TRBJ2-7,TRBV6-1,CASRLTDRGASYEQCF
TRBJ2-2,TRBV4-2,CASSPPGPWELFF
TRBJ2-2,TRBV4-2,CASSLRDSNTGELFF
TRBJ2-3,TRBV6-6,CASMRGADTQYF
TRBJ1-6,TRBV6-6,CASSPRDRGSNSPLHF
TRBJ2-6,TRBV15,CATLPLGGPGANVLTF
TRBJ2-7,TRBV2,CASSEAGGLYEQYF
TRBJ2-2,TRBV29-1,CSGKEGFYTGELFF
TRBJ1-2,TRBV11-2,CASSLGEYYGYTF
TRBJ1-1,TRBV7-9,CASSFPAGVNTEAFF
TRBJ2-7,TRBV7-3,CASSLGGNYEQYF
TRBJ1-2,TRBV25-1,CASSESGTDIYYGYTF
TRBJ1-6,TRBV3-1,CASSHLGQSSYNSPLHF
TRBJ2-5,TRBV10-3,CAISESLETQYF
TRBJ1-2,TRBV28,CASSLARGGYGYTF
TRBJ2-5,TRBV19,CASSSDIEGQKETQYF
TRBJ2-1,TRBV2,CASIPRGNEQFF
TRBJ2-7,TRBV7-9,CASSLGDEQYF
TRBJ2-2,TRBV6-4,CASSEHELAGMNTGELFF
TRBJ2-1,TRBV9,CASSLSQGSIDEQFF
TRBJ1-2,TRBV7-9,CASSFADYGYTF